The T cell receptor (beta chain) under discussion was sequenced for a study of cytomegalovirus exposure and HLA in healthy donors. The PCR ran on 60 Vbeta and 13 Jbeta primers. TCRdb's copy holds only in-frame clones and misses some; the assay was immunoSEQ multiplex PCR. The profile shows about 150,000 clones, over 80% of them singletons. General observations from the study: Cytomegalovirus association was listed for 150 to 200 TCR beta chains. Whilst most TCR sequences proved rare, a subset of public TCRs occurred across many donors. In a later analysis, several top co-occurrence clusters appeared linked to parvovirus B19, influenza, CMV and Epstein-Barr virus. Productive status was seen about 87% or about 30% of the time for most TCR beta V segments in an earlier analysis.

Germline lookup yields CDR1 ENHRY and CDR2 SYGVKD. The V gene lost 4 bases and the J gene lost 0 bases, with 13 bases spanning the gap. The CDR3 consists of 16 residues. Concerning this clone: Its antigen is still unknown.

Source material: PBMCs. This receptor was identified in a boy younger than 10 in good health and CMV-seronegative. The J gene is TRBJ2-1, the V gene TRBV10-3; a weak D match, TRBD2 (6 bases). CDR3 amino acids: CAISALVGGSYNEQFF. The CDR3 nucleotides read TGTGCCATCAGTGCTCTAGTGGGAGGCTCCTACAATGAGCAGTTCTTC.